Sequencing of this TCR beta chain was carried out in a study of T cells in Graves' hyperthyroidism and ophthalmopathy. About the research overall: Sampling of peripheral blood happened at initial diagnosis, prior to any treatment.

Patients were aged 18 to 65, had disease duration under 2 months, and had newly diagnosed hyperthyroidism. Those patients with uncontrolled infection, other autoimmune disease, pregnancy or lactation were excluded. Amplification targeted TCR beta CDR3 regions from RNA transcripts. During a first-round RT-PCR of the TCR CDR3, the HTBI primer set was used. MiXCR, applied by TCRdb to the multiplex PCR reads, yields one record per CDR3 protein. The top ten clones hold less than 8% of a sample with 250,000 to 300,000 distinct CDR3 sequences, roughly an eighth of them seen once. The germline gives CDR1 MDHEN, CDR2 SYDVKM. The CDR3 extends over 12 amino acids. With 5 bases removed from V and 7 bases from J, the gap between germline ends came to 6 bases. General study findings and limits: With a median lead of around 6.7 months before onset, the model predicted ophthalmopathy.

This clonotype was seen at least ten times. The antigen is unknown. Sequencing input: blood. The clonotype originates from a woman in her thirties or forties with Graves' hyperthyroidism. V is TRBV28 and J is TRBJ1-6; D remains unclear. CDR3 residues: CASSKTNSPLHF. The CDR3 bases are TGTGCCAGCAGTAAGACAAATTCACCCCTCCACTTT.